This TCR beta chain comes out of a study of blood T cell repertoires in COVID-19. Sequencing used immunoSEQ multiplex PCR; TCRdb keeps in-frame clones, though not all of them. The sample carries about 200,000 clones, roughly 79% recorded once. The sample taken for sequencing was peripheral blood. The TCR was taken from a human donor with acute or convalescent COVID-19. The donor label of this sample is uncertain.

CDR3 sequence reads: CASSQSSQREATEQYF. DNA of the CDR3: TGCGCCAGCAGTCAATCCTCCCAGCGGGAGGCGACCGAGCAGTACTTC. The chain is built from TRBV23-1 and TRBJ2-7; 9 bases align to TRBD2. TRBV23-1 is an ORF; its function is uncertain. This CDR3 has 16 residues. V gave up 0 bases and J gave up 6 bases; unmatched junction bases: 9.